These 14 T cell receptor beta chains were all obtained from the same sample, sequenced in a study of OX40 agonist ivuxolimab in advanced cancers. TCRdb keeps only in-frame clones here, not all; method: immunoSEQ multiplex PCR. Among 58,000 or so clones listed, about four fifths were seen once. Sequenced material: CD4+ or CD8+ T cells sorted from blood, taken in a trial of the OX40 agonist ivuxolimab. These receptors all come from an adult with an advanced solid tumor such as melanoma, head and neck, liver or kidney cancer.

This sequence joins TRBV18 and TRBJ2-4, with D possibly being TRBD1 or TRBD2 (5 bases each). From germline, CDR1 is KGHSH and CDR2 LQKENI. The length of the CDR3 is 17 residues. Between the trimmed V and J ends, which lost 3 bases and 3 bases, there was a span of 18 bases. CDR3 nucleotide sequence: TGTGCCAGCTCACCCCCCGGGACCCTGAGGGGCAAAAACATTCAGTACTTC. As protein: CASSPPGTLRGKNIQYF.

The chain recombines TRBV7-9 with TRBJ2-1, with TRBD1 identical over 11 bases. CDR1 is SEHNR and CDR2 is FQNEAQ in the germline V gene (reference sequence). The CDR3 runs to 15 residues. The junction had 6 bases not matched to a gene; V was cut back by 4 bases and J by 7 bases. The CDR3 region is CASSSPGTGGNEQFF. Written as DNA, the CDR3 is TGTGCCAGCAGCTCCCCGGGGACAGGGGGAAATGAGCAGTTCTTC.

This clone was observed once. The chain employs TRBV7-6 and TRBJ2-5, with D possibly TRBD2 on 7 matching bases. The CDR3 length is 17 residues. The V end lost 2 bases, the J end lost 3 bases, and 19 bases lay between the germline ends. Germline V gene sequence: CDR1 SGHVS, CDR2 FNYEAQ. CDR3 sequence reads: CASSLTGGRGPEETQYF. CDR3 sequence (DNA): TGTGCCAGCAGCTTAACGGGCGGGCGGGGGCCAGAAGAGACCCAGTACTTC.

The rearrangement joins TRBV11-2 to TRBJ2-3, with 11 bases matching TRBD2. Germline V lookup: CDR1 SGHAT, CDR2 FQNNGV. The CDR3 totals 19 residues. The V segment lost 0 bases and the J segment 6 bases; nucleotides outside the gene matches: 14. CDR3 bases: TGTGCCAGCAGCTTAGAGGGGCTGATGGTAGCGGGGGGGCGCGATACGCAGTATTTT. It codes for CASSLEGLMVAGGRDTQYF.

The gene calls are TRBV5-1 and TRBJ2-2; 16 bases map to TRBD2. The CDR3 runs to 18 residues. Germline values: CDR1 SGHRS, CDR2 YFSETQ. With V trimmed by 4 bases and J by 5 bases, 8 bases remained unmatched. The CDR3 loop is CASSPGTSGRASTGELFF. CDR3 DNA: TGCGCCAGCAGCCCGGGGACTAGCGGGAGGGCTAGTACCGGGGAGCTGTTTTTT.

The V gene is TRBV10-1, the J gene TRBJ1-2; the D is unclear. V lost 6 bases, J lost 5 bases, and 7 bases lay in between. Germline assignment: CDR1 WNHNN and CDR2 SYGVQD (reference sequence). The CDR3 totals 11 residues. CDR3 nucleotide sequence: TGCGCCAGCAGAAAGGGATATGGCTACACCTTC. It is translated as CASRKGYGYTF.

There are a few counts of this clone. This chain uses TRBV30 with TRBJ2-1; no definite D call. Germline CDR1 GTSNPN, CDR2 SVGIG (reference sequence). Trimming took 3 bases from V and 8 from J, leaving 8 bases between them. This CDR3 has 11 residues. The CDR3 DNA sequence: TGTGCCTGGAGCGACACGTATGAGCAGTTCTTC. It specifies CAWSDTYEQFF.

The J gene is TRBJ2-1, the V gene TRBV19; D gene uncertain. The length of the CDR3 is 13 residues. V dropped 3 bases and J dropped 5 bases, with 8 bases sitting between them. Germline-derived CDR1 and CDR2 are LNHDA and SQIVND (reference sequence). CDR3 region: CASSIGGNNEQFF. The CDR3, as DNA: TGTGCCAGTAGTATCGGCGGAAACAATGAGCAGTTCTTC.

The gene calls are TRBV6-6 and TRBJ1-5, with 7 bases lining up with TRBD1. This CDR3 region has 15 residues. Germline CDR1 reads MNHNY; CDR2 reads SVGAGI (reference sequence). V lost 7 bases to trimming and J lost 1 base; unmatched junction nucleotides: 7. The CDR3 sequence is CASTFGQASNQPQHF. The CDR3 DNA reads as TGTGCCAGCACCTTCGGACAGGCGAGCAATCAGCCCCAGCATTTT.

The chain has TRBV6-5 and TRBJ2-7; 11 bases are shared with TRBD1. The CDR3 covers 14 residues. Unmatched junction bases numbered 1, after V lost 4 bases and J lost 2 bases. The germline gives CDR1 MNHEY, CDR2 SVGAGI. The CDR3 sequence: CASSSGQGAYEQYF. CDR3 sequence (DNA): TGTGCCAGCAGTTCGGGACAGGGGGCCTACGAGCAGTACTTC.

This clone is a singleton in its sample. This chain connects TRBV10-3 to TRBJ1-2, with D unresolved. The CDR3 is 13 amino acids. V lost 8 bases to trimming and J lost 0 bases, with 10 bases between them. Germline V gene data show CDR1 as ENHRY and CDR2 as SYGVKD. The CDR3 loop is CAIATDSNYGYTF. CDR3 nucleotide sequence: TGTGCCATCGCCACAGACTCTAACTATGGCTACACCTTC.

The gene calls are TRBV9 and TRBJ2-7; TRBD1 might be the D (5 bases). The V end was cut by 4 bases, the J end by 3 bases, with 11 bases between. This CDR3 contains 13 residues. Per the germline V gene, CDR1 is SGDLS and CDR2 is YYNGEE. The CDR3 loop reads CASSSQDHYEQYF. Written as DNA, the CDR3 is TGTGCCAGCAGCTCACAGGACCACTACGAGCAGTACTTC. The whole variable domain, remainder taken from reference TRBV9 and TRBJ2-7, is DSGVTQTPKHLITATGQRVTLRCSPRSGDLSVYWYQQSLDQGLQFLIQYYNGEERAKGNILERFSAQQFPDLHSELNLSSLELGDSALYFCASSSQDHYEQYFGPGTRLTVT.

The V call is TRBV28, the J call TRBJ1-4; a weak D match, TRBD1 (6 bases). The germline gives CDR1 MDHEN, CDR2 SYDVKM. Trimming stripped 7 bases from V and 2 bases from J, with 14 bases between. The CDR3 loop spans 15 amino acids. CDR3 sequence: CASTTGPWTNEKLFF. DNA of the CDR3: TGTGCCAGCACAACAGGGCCCTGGACTAATGAAAAACTGTTTTTT.

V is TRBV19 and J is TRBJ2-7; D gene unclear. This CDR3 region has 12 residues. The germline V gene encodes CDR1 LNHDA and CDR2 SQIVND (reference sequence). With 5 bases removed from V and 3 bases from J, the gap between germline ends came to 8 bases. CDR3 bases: TGTGCCAGTAGTCTGGATAACTACGAGCAGTACTTC. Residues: CASSLDNYEQYF.